The sequence of this T cell receptor (beta chain) was determined in a study of PD-L1 blockade in urothelial cancer. Across the whole study: Analysis of the blood was performed 3 weeks (second dose) and 6 weeks after treatment start.

Profiling relied on immunoSEQ multiplex PCR, and the TCRdb table lists in-frame clones only, not all of them. The table lists around 26,000 clones, approximately 82% of them singletons. Time point defined: peripheral blood 6 weeks after treatment start. Germline V CDR1 and CDR2: MNHEY, SMNVEV (reference sequence). The CDR3 is 17 residues long. V gave up 3 bases and J gave up 5 bases; unmatched junction bases: 13. The rearrangement links TRBV27 to TRBJ2-1; TRBD2 matches 7 bases. The starting material was PBMCs, obtained around atezolizumab (anti-PD-L1) treatment. The sequence was collected from a man between 65 and 85 years old with urothelial cancer. Written as DNA, the CDR3 is TGTGCCAGCAGTTTTGAGGGAGGGTCCTCCTATAACAATGAGCAGTTCTTC. Its translation: CASSFEGGSSYNNEQFF.